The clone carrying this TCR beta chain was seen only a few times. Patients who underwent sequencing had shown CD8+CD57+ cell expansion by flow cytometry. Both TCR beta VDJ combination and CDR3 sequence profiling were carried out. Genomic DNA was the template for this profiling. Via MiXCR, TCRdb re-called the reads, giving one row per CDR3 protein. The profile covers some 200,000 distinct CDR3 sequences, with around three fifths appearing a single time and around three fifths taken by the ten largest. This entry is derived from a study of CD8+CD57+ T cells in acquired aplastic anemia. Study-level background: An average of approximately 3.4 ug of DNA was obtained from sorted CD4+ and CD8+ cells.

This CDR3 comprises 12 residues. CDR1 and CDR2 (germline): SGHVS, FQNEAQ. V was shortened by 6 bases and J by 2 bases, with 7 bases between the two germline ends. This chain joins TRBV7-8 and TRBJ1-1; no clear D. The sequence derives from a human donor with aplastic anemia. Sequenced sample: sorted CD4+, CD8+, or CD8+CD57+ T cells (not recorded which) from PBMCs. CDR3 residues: CASRKTNTEAFF. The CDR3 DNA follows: TGTGCCAGCAGGAAGACTAACACTGAAGCTTTCTTT.